Given below is one T cell receptor (beta chain) in context. This table comes from immunoSEQ multiplex PCR, and its TCRdb copy is limited to in-frame clones, with some not included. The sample has over 70,000 clones, roughly 93% seen once. This entry is derived from a study of T cell changes during pregnancy in multiple sclerosis. The origin of this receptor is a female donor with multiple sclerosis, enrolled in a pregnancy study. This sample comprised peripheral blood, obtained in the third trimester of pregnancy.

The CDR3, as DNA: TGTGCCAGCAGCGTAGGGTGGGCTCCTACCCAGTATTTT. It is translated as CASSVGWAPTQYF. The V and J genes are TRBV9 and TRBJ2-3; D gene uncertain. Per the germline V gene, CDR1 is SGDLS and CDR2 is YYNGEE. The CDR3 is 13 residues long. V was trimmed by 0 bases and J by 12 bases, leaving 14 bases between them. The entire variable domain, with the rest obtained from reference TRBV9 and TRBJ2-3, is as follows: DSGVTQTPKHLITATGQRVTLRCSPRSGDLSVYWYQQSLDQGLQFLIQYYNGEERAKGNILERFSAQQFPDLHSELNLSSLELGDSALYFCASSVGWAPTQYFGPGTRLTVL.